Each of the 21 T cell receptor beta chains below was sequenced from the same sample in a study of shared clonotypes between healthy human individuals. Some clones are missing from TCRdb's copy, which holds only in-frame ones; the method was immunoSEQ multiplex PCR. The sample yields a few hundred thousand clones, 50% to 75% seen once. Sequencing was done on a sample of memory CD4+ T cells sorted from blood. The sample's subset: CD45RA-negative fraction. The receptors were gathered from a man aged 25 to 40 in good health.

This clone was observed a few times. CDR3 nucleotides: TGTGCCACCAGCAGAGAGAGTAGCGGGAGAGGCTACAATGAGCAGTTCTTC. Residues: CATSRESSGRGYNEQFF. The chain joins TRBV15 to TRBJ2-1, with TRBD2 matching over 9 bases. The CDR3 has 17 amino acids. Germline CDR1 LNHNV, CDR2 YYDKDF (reference sequence). Trimming removed 0 bases from V and 3 bases from J; junction bases left unmatched: 6.

The chain employs TRBV4-1 and TRBJ2-3; possible D gene TRBD2, 5 bases. The CDR3 covers 15 residues. Per the germline V gene, CDR1 is MGHRA and CDR2 is YSYEKL. V lost 0 bases to trimming and J lost 3 bases, with 10 bases between them. CDR3 sequence (DNA): TGCGCCAGCAGCCAAGATCGGGGAACTACAGATACGCAGTATTTT. This translates into CASSQDRGTTDTQYF.

In this sample, this clone turned up a few times. J is TRBJ2-3 and V is TRBV19, with 7 nucleotides matching TRBD2. The V and J ends lost 4 bases and 4 bases, in that order; junction bases with no gene match: 8. The germline CDR1 and CDR2 sequences are LNHDA and SQIVND (reference sequence). The CDR3 has 15 amino acids. The CDR3 sequence: CASSNAASGSDTQYF. As DNA, the CDR3 is TGTGCCAGTAGTAACGCAGCTAGCGGCTCAGATACGCAGTATTTT.

The V call is TRBV9, the J call TRBJ2-7, with TRBD1 as a possible D gene (5 bases). Germline V gene sequence: CDR1 SGDLS, CDR2 YYNGEE. CDR3 length: 16 residues. V was shortened by 4 bases and J by 7 bases, with 24 bases between the two germline ends. The CDR3 sequence is CASSFPPTASFGEQYF. The CDR3, as DNA: TGTGCCAGCAGCTTCCCCCCGACAGCGAGCTTTGGAGAGCAGTACTTC.

The rearrangement joins TRBV28 to TRBJ2-7; D not resolved. V lost 10 bases to trimming and J lost 5 bases, with 12 bases between them. This CDR3 comprises 11 residues. Germline V gene sequence: CDR1 MDHEN, CDR2 SYDVKM. CDR3 in amino acids: CATSVYHEQYF. As DNA, the CDR3 is TGTGCCACCTCGGTCTATCACGAGCAGTACTTC.

V is TRBV7-9 and J is TRBJ1-2; a possible D gene is TRBD1 (6 bases). Germline lookup yields CDR1 SEHNR and CDR2 FQNEAQ (reference sequence). V was clipped by 2 bases and J by 4 bases, with 11 bases between them. This CDR3 spans 14 amino acids. Here the CDR3 DNA reads TGTGCCAGCAGCTTACCGGGGGCCCCCTATGGCTACACCTTC. It translates to CASSLPGAPYGYTF.

This clone is medium-sized within its sample. The chain employs TRBV5-1 and TRBJ2-1; TRBD2 matches 7 bases. This CDR3 has 11 amino acids. Per the germline V gene, CDR1 is SGHRS and CDR2 is YFSETQ. The junction had 1 base not matched to a gene; V was cut back by 7 bases and J by 6 bases. CDR3 DNA: TGCGCCAGCGCTAGCGGCAATGAGCAGTTCTTC. Amino acids: CASASGNEQFF.

The sample holds a few counts of this clone. The chain carries TRBV29-1 and TRBJ2-7, with 8 bases fitting TRBD2. This CDR3 is 13 amino acids long. Trimming at V came to 4 bases and at J to 3 bases, leaving 5 bases not matched to a gene. Germline CDR1 is SQVTM and CDR2 is ANQGSEA. This CDR3 reads CSVGSGRGYEQYF. The CDR3 DNA is TGCAGCGTTGGGAGCGGGAGAGGCTACGAGCAGTACTTC.

This chain joins TRBV5-1 and TRBJ1-4; no firm D call. Trimming removed 0 bases at V and 8 bases at J, with 11 bases between. Per germline, CDR1 SGHRS and CDR2 YFSETQ. The CDR3 is 14 amino acids. The CDR3 DNA reads TGCGCCAGCAGCTTGGCGGAGGCGGGAGAAAAACTGTTTTTT. It codes for CASSLAEAGEKLFF. Using reference TRBV5-1 and TRBJ1-4 for the parts outside the CDR3, the full variable domain is KAGVTQTPRYLIKTRGQQVTLSCSPISGHRSVSWYQQTPGQGLQFLFEYFSETQRNKGNFPGRFSGRQFSNSRSEMNVSTLELGDSALYLCASSLAEAGEKLFFGSGTQLSVL.

J is TRBJ2-3 and V is TRBV2, with 11 nucleotides matching TRBD2. Germline CDR1 SNHLY, CDR2 FYNNEI. This CDR3 has 15 amino acids. V trimming: 6 bases; J trimming: 2 bases; junction bases outside the gene matches: 4. CDR3 nucleotides: TGTGCCAGCAGCGAGGGACTAGCGGCCACAGATACGCAGTATTTT. Translated, it gives CASSEGLAATDTQYF.

The gene calls are TRBV7-2 and TRBJ2-3; no clear D gene. The V end was cut by 0 bases, the J end by 2 bases, with 3 bases between. The CDR3 is 13 amino acids. Germline CDR1 SGHTA, CDR2 FQGNSA. The CDR3 DNA is TGTGCCAGCAGCTTAGCCCTCACAGATACGCAGTATTTT. It codes for CASSLALTDTQYF.

The chain carries TRBV11-3 and TRBJ2-3; the match to TRBD2 covers 13 bases. Germline lookup yields CDR1 SGHNT and CDR2 YENEEA. The junction had 7 bases not matched to a gene; V was cut back by 5 bases and J by 2 bases. The CDR3 length is 17 residues. The CDR3 sequence is CASSPGLAGATTDTQYF. The CDR3 DNA follows: TGTGCCAGCAGCCCAGGACTAGCGGGAGCGACCACAGATACGCAGTATTTT.

J is TRBJ2-1 and V is TRBV7-8, with D uncertain. Deletions cut 4 bases from V and 2 bases from J, with 12 bases between. CDR1 and CDR2 from the germline V gene are SGHVS and FQNEAQ. The CDR3 length is 15 residues. In DNA form, the CDR3 reads TGTGCCAGCAGCTCCTCTAGGGTAGCCTACAATGAGCAGTTCTTC. This encodes CASSSSRVAYNEQFF.

The chain links TRBV6-1 to TRBJ1-5; TRBD1 matches 8 bases. This CDR3 region has 15 residues. The V gene end was trimmed by 5 bases and the J gene end by 2 bases; junction bases not matched to a gene: 5. CDR1 and CDR2 from the germline V gene are MNHNS and SASEGT. The CDR3 spells CASSPTGGRNQPQHF. The CDR3 DNA is TGTGCCAGCAGTCCCACAGGGGGGCGCAATCAGCCCCAGCATTTT.

The CDR3 bases are TGTGCCGTGCAGAGAGAGGACTCCTACGAGCAGTACTTC. It is translated as CAVQREDSYEQYF. V gene TRBV7-9 combines with J gene TRBJ2-7; no clear D. Trimming took 11 bases from V and 0 from J, leaving 14 bases between them. CDR1 is SEHNR and CDR2 is FQNEAQ in the germline V gene (reference sequence). CDR3 length equals 13 residues.

The chain has TRBV9 and TRBJ2-1; 10 positions agree with TRBD1. The germline CDR1 and CDR2 sequences are SGDLS and YYNGEE. The CDR3 spans 16 residues. With V trimmed by 3 bases and J by 7 bases, 10 bases remained unmatched. The CDR3 nucleotides are TGTGCCAGCAGCGGTGGTTCGGGACAGGGGTTTAATGAGCAGTTCTTC. Amino acids: CASSGGSGQGFNEQFF.

The rearrangement joins TRBV28 to TRBJ1-1; D is uncertain. Germline V gives CDR1 MDHEN, CDR2 SYDVKM. Trimming cost V 6 bases and J 11 bases, with 16 bases left between them. The CDR3 loop spans 12 amino acids. The CDR3 loop reads CASSPGPRWAFF. CDR3 bases: TGTGCCAGCAGCCCCGGACCCCGATGGGCTTTCTTT.

This rearrangement joins TRBV5-4 to TRBJ2-1; D is tentatively TRBD1 or TRBD2 (5 bases each). Trimming removed 4 bases at V and 12 bases at J, with 17 bases between. Germline lookup yields CDR1 SGHNT and CDR2 YYREEE (reference sequence). This CDR3 contains 13 residues. Written as DNA, the CDR3 is TGTGCCAGCAGCCGGTCCTCGGGTGGGGGGCAGTTCTTC. It codes for CASSRSSGGGQFF.

This chain links TRBV2 with TRBJ2-5, with D possibly TRBD2 on 5 matching bases. V gave up 6 bases and J gave up 5 bases, with 16 bases separating them. The germline V gene has CDR1 SNHLY and CDR2 FYNNEI. The CDR3 extends over 14 amino acids. In DNA, the CDR3 is TGTGCCAGCAGGGAACGTCCAAGAGGGGAGACCCAGTACTTC. Protein sequence: CASRERPRGETQYF.

The rearrangement uses TRBV5-6 and TRBJ1-2; D is ambiguous. V gave up 0 bases and J gave up 1 base, with 10 bases separating them. The CDR3 sequence is 15 residues long. Germline CDR1 is SGHDT and CDR2 is YYEEEE. CDR3 in DNA: TGTGCCAGCAGCTTGGGGGCCGTAATTAACTATGGCTACACCTTC. Protein sequence: CASSLGAVINYGYTF.

DNA of the CDR3: TGTGCCAGCAGCGTAGGGCACTCTGGGGCCAACGTCCTGACTTTC. Protein sequence: CASSVGHSGANVLTF. This chain links TRBV9 with TRBJ2-6; no definite D call. Looked up from germline, CDR1 is SGDLS and CDR2 is YYNGEE. CDR3 length equals 15 residues. V lost 0 bases, J lost 0 bases, and 4 bases lay in between. The whole variable domain, filled in from reference TRBV9 and TRBJ2-6, reads DSGVTQTPKHLITATGQRVTLRCSPRSGDLSVYWYQQSLDQGLQFLIQYYNGEERAKGNILERFSAQQFPDLHSELNLSSLELGDSALYFCASSVGHSGANVLTFGAGSRLTVL.